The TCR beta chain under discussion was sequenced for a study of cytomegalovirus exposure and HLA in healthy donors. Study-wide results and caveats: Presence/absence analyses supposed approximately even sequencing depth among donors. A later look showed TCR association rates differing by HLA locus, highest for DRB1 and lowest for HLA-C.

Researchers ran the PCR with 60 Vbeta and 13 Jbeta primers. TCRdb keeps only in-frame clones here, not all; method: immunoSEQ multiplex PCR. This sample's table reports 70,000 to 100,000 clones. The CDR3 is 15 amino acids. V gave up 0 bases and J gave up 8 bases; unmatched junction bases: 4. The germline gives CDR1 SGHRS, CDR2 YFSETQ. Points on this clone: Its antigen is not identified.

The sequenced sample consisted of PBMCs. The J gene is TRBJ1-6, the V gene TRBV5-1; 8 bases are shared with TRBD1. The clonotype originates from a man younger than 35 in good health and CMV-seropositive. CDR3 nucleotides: TGCGCCAGCAGCTTGGGGGAGACAGGGGATTCACCCCTCCACTTT. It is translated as CASSLGETGDSPLHF. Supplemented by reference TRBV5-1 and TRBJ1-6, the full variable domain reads KAGVTQTPRYLIKTRGQQVTLSCSPISGHRSVSWYQQTPGQGLQFLFEYFSETQRNKGNFPGRFSGRQFSNSRSEMNVSTLELGDSALYLCASSLGETGDSPLHFGNGTRLTVT.